Listed here are 17 T cell receptor beta chains from one sample, sequenced in a study of blood T cell repertoires in COVID-19. The method was immunoSEQ multiplex PCR; TCRdb's version includes in-frame clones alone and lacks a portion of them. Of about 120,000 clones listed, around 82% are singletons. Sequenced: peripheral blood. These receptors were taken from a man aged 25-45 years with COVID-19, enrolled during active disease.

The CDR3 here is CASDRAGEQYF. CDR3 in DNA: TGTGCCAGCGATAGAGCCGGGGAGCAGTACTTC. The chain links TRBV2 to TRBJ2-7; D uncertain. The V end was cut by 8 bases, the J end by 7 bases, with 12 bases between. The CDR3 spans 11 residues. Germline CDR1 reads SNHLY; CDR2 reads FYNNEI.

The rearrangement uses TRBV29-1 and TRBJ2-5; 8 nucleotides align to TRBD2. The germline V gene has CDR1 SQVTM and CDR2 ANQGSEA. V dropped 4 bases and J dropped 4; count of bases not matched to a gene: 8. CDR3 size: 14 residues. The CDR3 DNA follows: TGCAGCGTTGCTCCAGCGGGAGTAGGAGAGACCCAGTACTTC. It yields the protein CSVAPAGVGETQYF.

The rearrangement joins TRBV12-3 or TRBV12-4 to TRBJ2-3; D might be TRBD1 (5 bases). The CDR3 has 13 residues. The V end was cut by 6 bases, the J end by 8 bases, with 15 bases between. The CDR3 bases are TGTGCCAGCAGCCCCAGGGTTTTTGGTACGCAGTATTTT. Protein sequence: CASSPRVFGTQYF.

The chain combines TRBV30 with TRBJ1-6; 8 bases fit TRBD1. V shed 2 bases and J 7 bases; nucleotides not matched to a gene: 4. Germline V gene sequence: CDR1 GTSNPN, CDR2 SVGIG (reference sequence). This CDR3 is 14 amino acids long. The CDR3 spells CAWSRYRGNSPLHF. CDR3 sequence (DNA): TGTGCCTGGAGTAGATACAGGGGGAATTCACCCCTCCACTTT.

V is TRBV9 and J is TRBJ2-1; the match to TRBD2 covers 12 bases. V trimming: 4 bases; J trimming: 0 bases; junction bases outside the gene matches: 5. Germline V CDR1 and CDR2: SGDLS, YYNGEE. This CDR3 region has 17 residues. The CDR3 here is CASSSRLAGDSYNEQFF. In DNA, the CDR3 is TGTGCCAGCAGCTCCCGACTAGCGGGGGACTCCTACAATGAGCAGTTCTTC.

This clone showed up just once. V and J are TRBV10-2 and TRBJ1-4; D is perhaps TRBD1 (5 bases). CDR1 is WSHSY, CDR2 SAAADI, per germline. The germline V and J ends were trimmed by 6 bases and 8 bases, with 19 bases remaining between them. This CDR3 has 15 residues. The CDR3 region is CASSQQDGGGEKLFF. CDR3 bases: TGCGCCAGCAGCCAACAGGACGGGGGAGGCGAAAAACTGTTTTTT.

J is TRBJ2-1 and V is TRBV6-5; 11 bases are a match to TRBD2. The V gene's germline CDR1 is MNHEY and CDR2 SVGAGI. This CDR3 spans 14 amino acids. V was clipped by 6 bases and J by 4 bases; unmatched bases: 2. The CDR3 sequence: CASRGLADYNEQFF. Here the CDR3 DNA reads TGTGCCAGCAGGGGACTAGCGGATTACAATGAGCAGTTCTTC.

The CDR3 sequence is CASRALGGGQGQPQHF. The CDR3 nucleotides read TGTGCCAGCAGGGCCCTTGGGGGAGGGCAGGGTCAGCCCCAGCATTTT. This chain connects TRBV2 to TRBJ1-5, with D possibly matching TRBD1 (5 bases). V was clipped by 6 bases and J by 6 bases, with 21 bases between them. This CDR3 is built from 16 residues. Germline assignment: CDR1 SNHLY and CDR2 FYNNEI.

V and J are TRBV28 and TRBJ1-5; TRBD1 is a possible D gene (5 bases). Trimming left V 5 bases short and J 1 base short, with 21 bases between. Germline V gene lookup returns CDR1 MDHEN and CDR2 SYDVKM. The CDR3 extends over 18 amino acids. The CDR3 region is CASSTNRRRGGSNQPQHF. The CDR3 DNA reads as TGTGCCAGCAGTACCAATCGACGGAGGGGAGGAAGCAATCAGCCCCAGCATTTT.

The chain links TRBV3-1 (or the pseudogene TRBV3-2) to TRBJ1-1; D remains unclear. The CDR3 runs 18 residues. The germline V and J ends were trimmed by 1 base and 1 base, with 19 bases remaining between them. The germline V gene has CDR1 LGHDT and CDR2 YNNKEL (reference sequence). The chain's CDR3 is CASSQVEGKVFWNTEAFF. CDR3 DNA: TGTGCCAGCAGCCAAGTTGAGGGAAAGGTCTTCTGGAACACTGAAGCTTTCTTT.

The chain links TRBV28 to TRBJ2-6, with a weak D call TRBD1 (6 bases). V lost 3 bases and J 0 bases, leaving 12 bases between the germline ends. There are 17 residues in the CDR3. Germline V gene lookup returns CDR1 MDHEN and CDR2 SYDVKM. The CDR3 bases are TGTGCCAGCAGTTTGGACAGCTGGATCTCTGGGGCCAACGTCCTGACTTTC. Protein product: CASSLDSWISGANVLTF.

This clone was seen a handful of times. V gene TRBV9 combines with J gene TRBJ1-3, with D perhaps matching TRBD1 (5 bases). The V end was cut by 1 base, the J end by 1 base, with 9 bases between. Germline lookup yields CDR1 SGDLS and CDR2 YYNGEE. The CDR3 covers 15 residues. In nucleotides, the CDR3 is TGTGCCAGCAGCGTAATGGGGGGGTCTGGAAACACCATATATTTT. As protein: CASSVMGGSGNTIYF.

The rearrangement uses TRBV9 and TRBJ2-3; possibly TRBD2 for D (6 bases). CDR3 length: 16 amino acids. Between the trimmed V and J ends, which lost 4 bases and 4 bases, there was a span of 19 bases. Germline V gives CDR1 SGDLS, CDR2 YYNGEE. CDR3 protein: CASSLPSDPKADTQYF. The CDR3 region has the DNA TGTGCCAGCAGCCTCCCTAGCGACCCGAAGGCAGATACGCAGTATTTT.

On this clone: Other DNA sequences in the sample encode the same CDR3. The chain recombines TRBV29-1 with TRBJ1-2; 11 positions agree with TRBD1. V shed 5 bases, J shed 3 bases, and the junction held 2 bases outside the gene matches. The CDR3 loop spans 13 amino acids. Germline assignment: CDR1 SQVTM and CDR2 ANQGSEA. The CDR3 loop reads CSVRTGGDYGYTF. For the CDR3, the DNA is TGCAGCGTTAGGACAGGGGGCGACTATGGCTACACCTTC. The full variable domain, rest sourced from reference TRBV29-1 and TRBJ1-2, is SAVISQKPSRDICQRGTSLTIQCQVDSQVTMMFWYRQQPGQSLTLIATANQGSEATYESGFVIDKFPISRPNLTFSTLTVSNMSPEDSSIYLCSVRTGGDYGYTFGSGTRLTVV.

This sequence joins TRBV19 and TRBJ1-6; D not resolved. The germline gives CDR1 LNHDA, CDR2 SQIVND (reference sequence). The CDR3 is 15 amino acids. Deletions cut 10 bases from V and 6 bases from J, with 19 bases between. CDR3 region: CATNVGGMGNSPLHF. For the CDR3, the DNA is TGTGCCACCAACGTTGGAGGGATGGGTAATTCACCCCTCCACTTT. Drawing the rest from reference TRBV19 and TRBJ1-6, the complete variable domain is DGGITQSPKYLFRKEGQNVTLSCEQNLNHDAMYWYRQDPGQGLRLIYYSQIVNDFQKGDIAEGYSVSREKKESFPLTVTSAQKNPTAFYLCATNVGGMGNSPLHFGNGTRLTVT.

This clone was picked up one time. The rearrangement joins TRBV28 to TRBJ2-2; 11 bases line up with TRBD1. The CDR3 has 18 amino acids. V trimming: 2 bases; J trimming: 6 bases; junction bases outside the gene matches: 11. Germline CDR1 and CDR2: MDHEN and SYDVKM. CDR3 in amino acids: CASSLDVWGQGVSGELFF. As DNA, the CDR3 is TGTGCCAGCAGTTTAGACGTTTGGGGACAGGGGGTTTCCGGGGAGCTGTTTTTT. Variable domain in full (rest from reference TRBV28 and TRBJ2-2): DVKVTQSSRYLVKRTGEKVFLECVQDMDHENMFWYRQDPGLGLRLIYFSYDVKMKEKGDIPEGYSVSREKKERFSLILESASTNQTSMYLCASSLDVWGQGVSGELFFGEGSRLTVL.

The chain recombines TRBV3-1 (or the pseudogene TRBV3-2) with TRBJ1-5; D is perhaps TRBD1 (5 bases). V was shortened by 0 bases and J by 7 bases, with 7 bases between the two germline ends. From germline, CDR1 is LGHDT and CDR2 YNNKEL (reference sequence). This CDR3 spans 13 amino acids. In DNA form, the CDR3 reads TGTGCCAGCAGCCAAGAGCAGGGCCAGCCCCAGCATTTT. Protein sequence: CASSQEQGQPQHF.